What follows are 30 T cell receptor beta chains derived from one specimen sequenced in a study of technical replicates of blood from a few donors. Sequencing was performed with immunoSEQ multiplex PCR; in TCRdb, only in-frame clones are kept and a portion is missing. The data show over 80,000 clones, approximately 96% seen once. Sequenced material: T cells isolated from PBMCs. These TCRs come from a human donor in good health.

DNA for the CDR3: TGTGCCAGCAGCGTAGGGCTAGCCAAAAACATTCAGTACTTC. It is translated as CASSVGLAKNIQYF. J is TRBJ2-4 and V is TRBV9; D ambiguous. This CDR3 contains 14 residues. Germline assignment: CDR1 SGDLS and CDR2 YYNGEE. Trimming pared 0 bases from V and 0 bases from J, leaving 4 bases between. The entire variable domain, with the rest obtained from reference TRBV9 and TRBJ2-4, is as follows: DSGVTQTPKHLITATGQRVTLRCSPRSGDLSVYWYQQSLDQGLQFLIQYYNGEERAKGNILERFSAQQFPDLHSELNLSSLELGDSALYFCASSVGLAKNIQYFGAGTRLSVL.

V usage is TRBV2 and J usage is TRBJ2-7; 7 nucleotides agree with TRBD2. CDR3 length: 15 amino acids. J was trimmed by 3 bases and V by 0 bases; bases with no gene match: 5. The germline V gene has CDR1 SNHLY and CDR2 FYNNEI. The CDR3 bases are TGTGCCAGCAGTGAAGCGGGTGGGAGGGACTACGAGCAGTACTTC. This translates into CASSEAGGRDYEQYF.

This chain connects TRBV27 to TRBJ1-2, with 8 bases fitting TRBD1. Germline lookup yields CDR1 MNHEY and CDR2 SMNVEV (reference sequence). The CDR3 consists of 17 residues. The junction had 15 bases not matched to a gene; V was cut back by 1 base and J by 8 bases. CDR3 DNA sequence: TGTGCCAGCAGTTTATTTTTCGCGGACAGGGACTTTGGAGGCTACACCTTC. Its protein is CASSLFFADRDFGGYTF.

The chain recombines TRBV30 with TRBJ2-3; 11 bases are a match to TRBD2. CDR1 is GTSNPN and CDR2 is SVGIG in the germline V gene (reference sequence). V lost 4 bases, J lost 2 bases, and 5 bases stayed unmatched. This CDR3 comprises 15 residues. The CDR3 is CAWTPLAGVTDTQYF. The CDR3 DNA reads TGTGCCTGGACCCCACTAGCGGGAGTCACAGATACGCAGTATTTT.

The chain employs TRBV2 and TRBJ1-5; D is ambiguous. CDR1 is SNHLY, CDR2 FYNNEI, per germline. Trimming took off 2 bases at V and 0 bases at J, with 11 bases between the two ends. This CDR3 spans 16 amino acids. CDR3 sequence reads: CASSELKSYSNQPQHF. In DNA, the CDR3 is TGTGCCAGCAGTGAACTAAAAAGTTATAGCAATCAGCCCCAGCATTTT. The whole variable domain, remainder taken from reference TRBV2 and TRBJ1-5, is EPEVTQTPSHQVTQMGQEVILRCVPISNHLYFYWYRQILGQKVEFLVSFYNNEISEKSEIFDDQFSVERPDGSNFTLKIRSTKLEDSAMYFCASSELKSYSNQPQHFGDGTRLSIL.

This clone has a single count. The gene calls are TRBV11-3 and TRBJ1-5; TRBD1 matches at 9 bases. This CDR3 has 19 amino acids. The J segment lost 5 bases and the V segment lost 1 base, leaving 15 bases of the junction unmatched. CDR1 is SGHNT, CDR2 YENEEA, per germline. CDR3 sequence: CASSLGGDREAVWHQPQHF. For the CDR3, the DNA is TGTGCCAGCAGCTTAGGGGGGGACAGGGAGGCGGTATGGCATCAGCCCCAGCATTTT.

The V gene is TRBV6-5, the J gene TRBJ2-7, with TRBD1 as a possible D gene (5 bases). Germline CDR1 and CDR2: MNHEY and SVGAGI. The CDR3 covers 15 residues. Trimming stripped 3 bases from V and 0 bases from J, with 12 bases between. CDR3 sequence reads: CASSYSGAPSYEQYF. The DNA for the CDR3 is TGTGCCAGCAGTTATTCTGGGGCGCCCTCCTACGAGCAGTACTTC.

V is TRBV6-5 and J is TRBJ2-7; D is perhaps TRBD1 (6 bases). Per the germline V gene, CDR1 is MNHEY and CDR2 is SVGAGI. V dropped 5 bases and J dropped 5 bases, with 19 bases sitting between them. The CDR3 has 15 residues. This chain's CDR3 is CASSSNPGTTHEQYF. Written as DNA, the CDR3 is TGTGCCAGCAGTAGTAACCCCGGGACAACCCACGAGCAGTACTTC.

The chain links TRBV10-3 to TRBJ1-2, with D unclear. Germline V gives CDR1 ENHRY, CDR2 SYGVKD. Trimming removed 2 bases at V and 1 base at J, with 11 bases between. The CDR3 consists of 15 residues. The CDR3 region has the DNA TGTGCCATCAGTGAGCCCGGAGGCAGTAACTATGGCTACACCTTC. As protein: CAISEPGGSNYGYTF.

The CDR3 sequence is CASSHGTSSGEQYF. CDR3 DNA: TGCGCCAGCAGCCACGGGACTAGCTCTGGAGAGCAGTACTTC. The gene calls are TRBV4-1 and TRBJ2-7, with 9 bases fitting TRBD2. The germline V gene encodes CDR1 MGHRA and CDR2 YSYEKL. This CDR3 is built from 14 residues. After removal of 3 bases from V and 7 bases from J, the junction contained 7 bases not matched to a gene.

The chain recombines TRBV19 with TRBJ1-4; D is undetermined. V gave up 3 bases and J gave up 0 bases, with 8 bases separating them. This CDR3 has 15 amino acids. Germline CDR1 LNHDA, CDR2 SQIVND (reference sequence). The DNA for the CDR3 is TGTGCCAGTAGTATTCCCACTGCAACTAATGAAAAACTGTTTTTT. This translates into CASSIPTATNEKLFF.

The chain is built from TRBV2 and TRBJ2-3; D call uncertain. Trimming removed 1 base at V and 3 bases at J, with 8 bases between. CDR3 length: 14 residues. CDR1 is SNHLY, CDR2 FYNNEI, per germline. Here the CDR3 reads CASSEGHITDTQYF. The CDR3 nucleotides are TGTGCCAGCAGTGAAGGACACATAACAGATACGCAGTATTTT.

The rearrangement uses TRBV30 and TRBJ2-7, with TRBD1 identical over 7 bases. Germline-derived CDR1 and CDR2 are GTSNPN and SVGIG (reference sequence). CDR3 length: 13 amino acids. V lost 4 bases to trimming and J lost 3 bases; unmatched junction nucleotides: 6. CDR3 in DNA: TGTGCCTGGAACAGGGGCCTTAGCTACGAGCAGTACTTC. This gives the protein CAWNRGLSYEQYF.

The chain recombines TRBV5-1 with TRBJ1-4, with D hard to call. Germline V CDR1 and CDR2: SGHRS, YFSETQ. V shed 4 bases and J shed 11 bases, with 12 bases lying between them. The CDR3 spans 12 residues. Here the CDR3 DNA reads TGCGCCAGCAGCCCGGAGGGTTGGAAACTGTTTTTT. It specifies CASSPEGWKLFF.

This clone was seen only once. The chain is built from TRBV9 and TRBJ2-5, with D possibly being TRBD1 (5 bases). The V end lost 0 bases, the J end lost 0 bases, and 12 bases lay between the germline ends. The CDR3 totals 16 residues. Germline CDR1 is SGDLS and CDR2 is YYNGEE. The CDR3 DNA follows: TGTGCCAGCAGCGTAGAGTATGGGGCTGACCAAGAGACCCAGTACTTC. Protein sequence: CASSVEYGADQETQYF.

Within the sample, this clone is medium-sized. This sequence joins TRBV21-1 and TRBJ1-5. TRBV21-1 constitutes a pseudogene. The CDR3 is made up of 20 amino acids. The CDR3 here is CASSQEPRRRVSTSNQPQHF. The CDR3 DNA reads as TGTGCCAGCAGCCAAGAACCTCGTCGACGGGTCTCCACTAGCAATCAGCCCCAGCATTTT.

This chain joins TRBV14 and TRBJ1-2; D remains ambiguous. The CDR3 runs 13 residues. Trimming left V 4 bases short and J 8 bases short, with 14 bases between. CDR1 and CDR2 (germline): SGHDN, FVKESK. The CDR3 nucleotides read TGTGCCAGCAGCCCTTTTGGGTCGGGAGGCTACACCTTC. It translates to CASSPFGSGGYTF. Combining the CDR3 with reference TRBV14 and TRBJ1-2 gives the whole variable domain EAGVTQFPSHSVIEKGQTVTLRCDPISGHDNLYWYRRVMGKEIKFLLHFVKESKQDESGMPNNRFLAERTGGTYSTLKVQPAELEDSGVYFCASSPFGSGGYTFGSGTRLTVV.

This clone was observed once. This chain joins TRBV10-3 and TRBJ2-3; D uncertain. This CDR3 has 13 residues. In germline, CDR1 is ENHRY, CDR2 SYGVKD. With 6 bases removed from V and 3 bases from J, the gap between germline ends came to 10 bases. The CDR3 bases are TGTGCCATCAGGGAAGCAGGTACAGATACGCAGTATTTT. Translating gives CAIREAGTDTQYF.

CDR3 residues: CASSLVGDGADEAFF. The DNA of the CDR3 is TGTGCCAGCAGCTTAGTTGGGGATGGGGCGGATGAAGCTTTCTTT. The chain uses TRBV7-9 and TRBJ1-1, with D tentatively TRBD1 (5 bases). Germline loops: CDR1 SEHNR, CDR2 FQNEAQ (reference sequence). V shed 1 base and J shed 7 bases, with 16 bases lying between them. The CDR3 is 15 residues long.

The chain combines TRBV18 with TRBJ1-4, with 7 nucleotides matching TRBD1. The germline gives CDR1 KGHSH, CDR2 LQKENI. There are 15 residues in the CDR3. V was pared by 3 bases and J by 7 bases, with 8 bases of the junction left unmatched. CDR3 DNA sequence: TGTGCCAGCTCACCCCTAGACAGGGCTGGTGAAAAACTGTTTTTT. Its translation is CASSPLDRAGEKLFF.

The chain is built from TRBV5-1 and TRBJ2-5; TRBD2 agrees at 13 bases. The CDR3 extends over 15 amino acids. V was pared by 5 bases and J by 5 bases, with 6 bases of the junction left unmatched. CDR1 and CDR2 (germline): SGHRS, YFSETQ. The CDR3 DNA reads as TGCGCCAGCAGAAGGACTAGCGGGAGTTGGGAGACCCAGTACTTC. Translating it yields CASRRTSGSWETQYF.

The chain recombines TRBV2 with TRBJ2-7, with 7 bases matching TRBD2. Trimming at V came to 7 bases and at J to 0 bases, leaving 6 bases not matched to a gene. The CDR3 has 14 residues. Germline loops: CDR1 SNHLY, CDR2 FYNNEI. The CDR3: CASNFQRGSYEQYF. The DNA of the CDR3 is TGTGCCAGCAATTTTCAGCGGGGCTCCTACGAGCAGTACTTC.

The chain joins TRBV6-1 to TRBJ2-1; D gene unclear. The germline CDR1 and CDR2 sequences are MNHNS and SASEGT. Trimming stripped 1 base from V and 9 bases from J, with 13 bases between. The CDR3 sequence is 14 residues long. The CDR3: CASSEDGYGGEQFF. The CDR3 DNA is TGTGCCAGCAGTGAAGACGGGTATGGTGGTGAGCAGTTCTTC.

CDR3 region: CASSFPSGSTKDPSSYNEQFF. The CDR3 coding sequence is TGCGCCAGCAGCTTTCCTAGCGGGAGTACCAAAGACCCAAGCTCCTACAATGAGCAGTTCTTC. The chain employs TRBV5-1 and TRBJ2-1; TRBD2 matches 10 bases. CDR1 and CDR2 (germline): SGHRS, YFSETQ. The CDR3 is made up of 21 amino acids. J was trimmed by 0 bases and V by 2 bases; bases with no gene match: 17.

The chain is built from TRBV28 and TRBJ2-7, with D unclear. The germline V gene encodes CDR1 MDHEN and CDR2 SYDVKM. CDR3 length: 10 amino acids. DNA of the CDR3: TGTGCGGCCAGCTCCTACGAGCAGTACTTC. Protein product: CAASSYEQYF. The full variable domain, completed using reference TRBV28 and TRBJ2-7, is DVKVTQSSRYLVKRTGEKVFLECVQDMDHENMFWYRQDPGLGLRLIYFSYDVKMKEKGDIPEGYSVSREKKERFSLILESASTNQTSMYLCAASSYEQYFGPGTRLTVT.

This clone was seen once. CDR3: CSVDHSRYGYTF. DNA for the CDR3: TGCAGCGTTGATCACAGTCGCTATGGCTACACCTTC. The rearrangement joins TRBV29-1 to TRBJ1-2, with no clear D. Germline V gene lookup returns CDR1 SQVTM and CDR2 ANQGSEA. V shed 3 bases and J shed 4 bases, with 9 bases lying between them. CDR3 length: 12 residues.

This clone showed up just once. The rearrangement links TRBV27 to TRBJ2-3; D gene ambiguous. Germline CDR1 and CDR2: MNHEY and SMNVEV (reference sequence). Trimming cost V 2 bases and J 0 bases, with 12 bases left between them. The CDR3 runs 16 residues. CDR3 protein: CASSLESLTSTDTQYF. The CDR3 nucleotides are TGTGCCAGCAGTTTAGAGAGTTTAACTAGCACAGATACGCAGTATTTT.

The V call is TRBV7-9, the J call TRBJ2-7; the match to TRBD1 covers 8 bases. The germline V gene encodes CDR1 SEHNR and CDR2 FQNEAQ (reference sequence). The CDR3 contains 14 residues. J was trimmed by 1 base and V by 3 bases; bases with no gene match: 2. The CDR3 coding sequence is TGTGCCAGCAGCTTCGGGACAGGTTCCTACGAGCAGTACTTC. Translation gives CASSFGTGSYEQYF.

The chain links TRBV11-2 to TRBJ2-7; D unresolved. This CDR3 is built from 13 residues. Trimming pared 2 bases from V and 3 bases from J, leaving 8 bases between. The V gene's germline CDR1 is SGHAT and CDR2 FQNNGV. The CDR3 DNA reads TGTGCCAGCAGCTTAAGCTCTTACTACGAGCAGTACTTC. The encoded protein is CASSLSSYYEQYF.

The chain uses TRBV27 and TRBJ2-7, with TRBD2 matching over 8 bases. CDR3 length: 13 amino acids. Germline V gene lookup returns CDR1 MNHEY and CDR2 SMNVEV (reference sequence). Germline trimming cut 7 bases from V and 3 bases from J; bases unmatched to any gene: 5. The CDR3 spells CASTPSGSYEQYF. DNA for the CDR3: TGTGCCAGCACCCCAAGCGGGAGCTACGAGCAGTACTTC.